This T cell receptor (beta chain) is from a study of CD8 T cells in ankylosing spondylitis. General observations from the study: Certain motif variants had earlier been reported in reactive arthritis synovial fluid and blood. Clones linked to the disease showed a CD8+ phenotype. They occurred at relatively low frequencies in peripheral blood. Among TCR beta sequences, a motif of roughly 8 highly homologous variants appeared characteristic of ankylosing spondylitis blood.

Each CDR3 protein is one row after TCRdb ran MiXCR on the 5' RACE reads. This sample carries 700,000 to 850,000 distinct CDR3 sequences, about 10% of them seen once, and the ten largest clones take less than 0.65%. As concerns this clonotype: Its antigen remains unidentified.

Trimming cost V 6 bases and J 5 bases, with 28 bases left between them. The CDR3 totals 17 residues. CDR1 and CDR2 (germline): DFQATT, SNEGSKA (reference sequence). This sequence was found in a male donor with ankylosing spondylitis. Sequencing was done on a sample of blood, either unsorted or a sorted T cell fraction (not recorded which). The chain carries TRBV20-1 and TRBJ2-5; no firm D call. CDR3 DNA sequence: TGCAGTGCCAACCCCATACCTCTCGAGTTGGTTAAGGAGACCCAGTACTTC. The encoded protein is CSANPIPLELVKETQYF.